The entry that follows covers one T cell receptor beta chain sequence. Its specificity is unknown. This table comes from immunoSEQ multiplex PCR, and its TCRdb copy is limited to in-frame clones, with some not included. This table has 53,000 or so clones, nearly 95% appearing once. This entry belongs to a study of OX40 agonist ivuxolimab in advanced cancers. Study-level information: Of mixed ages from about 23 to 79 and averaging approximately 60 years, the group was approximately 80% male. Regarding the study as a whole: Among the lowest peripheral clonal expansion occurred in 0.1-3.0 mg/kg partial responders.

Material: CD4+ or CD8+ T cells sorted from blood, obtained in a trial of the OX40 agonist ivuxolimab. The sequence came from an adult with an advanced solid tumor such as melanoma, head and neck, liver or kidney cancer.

This CDR3 is CASSPDWAGYNEQFF. CDR3 bases: TGCGCCAGCAGCCCTGACTGGGCGGGGTACAATGAGCAGTTCTTC. The chain employs TRBV4-1 and TRBJ2-1; D might be TRBD2 (6 bases). Trimming shortened V by 4 bases and J by 4 bases, and 14 bases separated the two germline ends. Germline lookup yields CDR1 MGHRA and CDR2 YSYEKL. The CDR3 spans 15 residues.